These 22 T cell receptor beta chains were all obtained from the same sample, sequenced in a study of T cells in Graves' hyperthyroidism and ophthalmopathy. TCR beta CDR3 region amplification was performed from RNA transcripts. TCR CDR3 regions were first amplified by RT-PCR with HTBI primers. MiXCR, applied by TCRdb to the multiplex PCR reads, yields one record per CDR3 protein. The sample includes roughly 380,000 distinct CDR3 sequences, about 19% seen only once; the top ten take roughly 3.5%. The sample taken for sequencing was blood. These TCRs come from a woman in her late teens or twenties with Graves' hyperthyroidism.

This clonotype was seen many times. The V and J genes are TRBV6-5 and TRBJ1-5; 7 positions match TRBD1. This CDR3 has 15 amino acids. J gave up 6 bases and V 2 bases, and 7 bases lay outside the gene matches. Germline V gene lookup returns CDR1 MNHEY and CDR2 SVGAGI. In nucleotides, the CDR3 is TGTGCCAGCAGTTACAATCGACAGGGTGTTCAGCCCCAGCATTTT. Protein sequence: CASSYNRQGVQPQHF.

Concerning this clonotype: An end of the junction differs from the germline gene, which may be a read error. The V call is TRBV27, the J call TRBJ2-2; tentatively, D is TRBD1 or TRBD2 (5 bases each). The CDR3 is 13 amino acids. Germline assignment: CDR1 MNHEY and CDR2 SMNVEV (reference sequence). In DNA, the CDR3 is TGTGCCACCGAGGGGTGGAACACCTGGGAGCTGTTTTTT. Protein sequence: CATEGWNTWELFF.

This clonotype was recorded at least ten times. This sequence joins TRBV7-9 and TRBJ2-7; D uncertain. Germline CDR1 and CDR2: SEHNR and FQNEAQ (reference sequence). This CDR3 region has 14 residues. V dropped 5 bases and J dropped 2 bases, with 13 bases sitting between them. This CDR3 is CASSPSRQTYEQYF. CDR3 DNA: TGTGCCAGCAGCCCCAGTAGACAAACCTACGAGCAGTACTTC.

There are many counts of this clonotype. This rearrangement joins TRBV7-8 to TRBJ1-2; D not certain. Germline CDR1 is SGHVS and CDR2 is FQNEAQ. This CDR3 comprises 14 residues. Trimming cost V 1 base and J 2 bases, with 8 bases left between them. CDR3: CASSLVGRNYGYTF. CDR3 nucleotides: TGTGCCAGCAGCTTAGTGGGCAGAAACTATGGCTACACCTTC.

This clonotype was found many times. The J gene is TRBJ2-7, the V gene TRBV5-1; TRBD1 matches 7 bases. Unmatched junction bases numbered 5, after V lost 4 bases and J lost 1 base. The CDR3 has 14 residues. The germline gives CDR1 SGHRS, CDR2 YFSETQ. DNA of the CDR3: TGCGCCAGCAGCCCCCGGGACAGATCCTACGAGCAGTACTTC. This translates into CASSPRDRSYEQYF.

This clonotype has at least ten counts. The chain employs TRBV27 and TRBJ1-1; D call uncertain. Germline V gene data show CDR1 as MNHEY and CDR2 as SMNVEV (reference sequence). The CDR3 length is 14 residues. The V gene lost 4 bases and the J gene lost 0 bases, with 9 bases spanning the gap. As DNA, the CDR3 is TGTGCCAGCAGTTCCCTCGAGGTGAACACTGAAGCTTTCTTT. It encodes CASSSLEVNTEAFF.

Ten or more counts support this clonotype. The rearrangement links TRBV12-3 or TRBV12-4 to TRBJ2-7, with D perhaps matching TRBD1 or TRBD2 (5 bases each). This CDR3 is built from 12 residues. Trimming stripped 6 bases from V and 7 bases from J, with 13 bases between. CDR3 in DNA: TGTGCCAGCAGGACACGAGAGGGGGAGCAGTACTTC. The encoded protein is CASRTREGEQYF.

This clonotype was observed many times. The chain has TRBV14 and TRBJ1-2; D unresolved. From germline, CDR1 is SGHDN and CDR2 FVKESK. With 1 base removed from V and 9 bases from J, the gap between germline ends came to 12 bases. CDR3 length: 13 amino acids. The CDR3 sequence is CASSQGPALSYTF. Here the CDR3 DNA reads TGTGCCAGCAGCCAAGGGCCAGCGTTGAGCTACACCTTC.

The genes are TRBV27 and TRBJ1-5; tentative D call: TRBD1 (6 bases). This CDR3 region has 15 residues. CDR1 and CDR2 (germline): MNHEY, SMNVEV (reference sequence). V was shortened by 3 bases and J by 8 bases, with 17 bases between the two germline ends. The CDR3 sequence is CASSFNWQGKEPQHF. CDR3 sequence (DNA): TGTGCCAGCAGTTTTAATTGGCAGGGGAAGGAGCCCCAGCATTTT.

The chain has TRBV12-3 or TRBV12-4 and TRBJ1-1, with 8 bases lining up with TRBD1. The J segment lost 3 bases and the V segment lost 6 bases, leaving 9 bases of the junction unmatched. The CDR3 covers 15 residues. The CDR3 sequence is CASRDRVSRHTEAFF. CDR3 DNA sequence: TGTGCCAGCAGGGACAGGGTATCCAGGCACACTGAAGCTTTCTTT.

This clonotype has a count of ten or more. The rearrangement uses TRBV15 and TRBJ2-4; D unclear. The CDR3 length is 15 residues. Trimming removed 0 bases from V and 8 bases from J, with 14 bases in between. Germline CDR1 reads LNHNV; CDR2 reads YYDKDF (reference sequence). CDR3 residues: CATSREENGRDIQYF. The CDR3 DNA follows: TGTGCCACCAGCAGAGAGGAAAACGGAAGGGACATTCAGTACTTC.

The V call is TRBV6-2 or TRBV6-3, the J call TRBJ2-7; possibly TRBD1 for D (5 bases). Germline lookup yields CDR1 MNHEY and CDR2 SVGEGT. Trimming pared 11 bases from V and 4 bases from J, leaving 15 bases between. This CDR3 contains 12 residues. In DNA form, the CDR3 reads TGTGCCTGCCAACAGACAGATTACGAGCAGTACTTC. Encoded protein: CACQQTDYEQYF.

In DNA form, the CDR3 reads TGTGCCACCAGCAGCTTAGAGGGGCAAGAGACCCAGTACTTC. It specifies CATSSLEGQETQYF. The gene calls are TRBV15 and TRBJ2-5; D assignment may be TRBD1 or TRBD2 (5 bases each). Germline CDR1 LNHNV, CDR2 YYDKDF (reference sequence). The V end lost 3 bases, the J end lost 2 bases, and 10 bases lay between the germline ends. The CDR3 loop spans 14 amino acids.

V gene TRBV7-2 combines with J gene TRBJ2-2; no definite D call. V was trimmed by 2 bases and J by 2 bases, leaving 9 bases between them. CDR1 is SGHTA, CDR2 FQGNSA, per germline. This CDR3 has 15 residues. CDR3 coding DNA: TGTGCCAGCAGCTTAAGGGAACTAAACACCGGGGAGCTGTTTTTT. This encodes CASSLRELNTGELFF.

This clonotype was counted only a few times. The rearrangement joins TRBV5-1 to TRBJ2-2; the D is unclear. CDR3 length: 16 residues. Germline V lookup: CDR1 SGHRS, CDR2 YFSETQ. CDR3 coding DNA: TGCGTCTGCAGCTTGGTGGCAGTGGAGAACACCGGGGAGCTGTTTTTT. It translates to CVCSLVAVENTGELFF.

This clonotype was recorded at least ten times. The chain joins TRBV12-3 or TRBV12-4 to TRBJ1-2; the match to TRBD1 covers 8 bases. V lost 2 bases and J lost 3; bases outside the gene matches: 2. This CDR3 spans 14 amino acids. As DNA, the CDR3 is TGTGCCAGCAGTTTACAGGGGGCTGACTATGGCTACACCTTC. Its translation: CASSLQGADYGYTF.

Remarks on this clonotype: Being one base from a much bigger clone, this may be a read error. No conserved phenylalanine or tryptophan ends this CDR3, so it is likely a read error. The chain is built from TRBV6-1 and TRBJ1-1, with a possible D match to TRBD1 (5 bases). The CDR3 covers 12 residues. Between the trimmed V and J ends, which lost 4 bases and 7 bases, there was a span of 10 bases. Germline lookup yields CDR1 MNHNS and CDR2 SASEGT. The CDR3: CASSALQGEAFY. In DNA form, the CDR3 reads TGTGCCAGCAGTGCCTTGCAGGGTGAAGCTTTCTAT.

This clonotype showed up many times. The chain couples TRBV28 to TRBJ2-5; maybe TRBD2 (7 bases). Germline V gene data show CDR1 as MDHEN and CDR2 as SYDVKM. V was pared by 10 bases and J by 4 bases, with 13 bases between. There are 12 residues in the CDR3. The CDR3 spells CATAGGRETQYF. For the CDR3, the DNA is TGTGCCACCGCCGGGGGGCGAGAGACCCAGTACTTC.

At least ten counts were recorded for this clonotype. The J gene is TRBJ2-5, the V gene TRBV6-2 or TRBV6-3; D unresolved. V dropped 6 bases and J dropped 5 bases, with 16 bases sitting between them. The CDR3 contains 14 residues. Germline V lookup: CDR1 MNHEY, CDR2 SVGEGT. The CDR3 DNA reads TGTGCCAGCAGCCCCCCTCCGGATTTCGAGACCCAGTACTTC. Translation: CASSPPPDFETQYF.

In this sample, this clonotype turned up many times. This chain joins TRBV27 and TRBJ2-5; 7 nucleotides line up with TRBD2. The CDR3 is 15 residues long. Germline assignment: CDR1 MNHEY and CDR2 SMNVEV (reference sequence). Trimming at V came to 1 base and at J to 5 bases, leaving 7 bases not matched to a gene. CDR3 region: CASSLWGGTFETQYF. The CDR3 nucleotides are TGTGCCAGCAGTTTATGGGGGGGAACCTTCGAGACCCAGTACTTC.

Many counts were recorded for this clonotype. The gene calls are TRBV12-3 or TRBV12-4 and TRBJ2-5; D gene unclear. Between the trimmed V and J ends, which lost 6 bases and 2 bases, there was a span of 10 bases. The CDR3 has 13 amino acids. The CDR3 region is CASSLTRQETQYF. CDR3 DNA sequence: TGTGCCAGCAGCCTGACACGGCAAGAGACCCAGTACTTC.

This chain connects TRBV6-1 to TRBJ2-5; D gene uncertain. The CDR3 is 13 amino acids. The germline V gene encodes CDR1 MNHNS and CDR2 SASEGT. Between the trimmed V and J ends, which lost 6 bases and 5 bases, there was a span of 13 bases. In nucleotides, the CDR3 is TGTGCCAGCAGCCACGCCGAGACGGAGACCCAGTACTTC. The encoded protein is CASSHAETETQYF.